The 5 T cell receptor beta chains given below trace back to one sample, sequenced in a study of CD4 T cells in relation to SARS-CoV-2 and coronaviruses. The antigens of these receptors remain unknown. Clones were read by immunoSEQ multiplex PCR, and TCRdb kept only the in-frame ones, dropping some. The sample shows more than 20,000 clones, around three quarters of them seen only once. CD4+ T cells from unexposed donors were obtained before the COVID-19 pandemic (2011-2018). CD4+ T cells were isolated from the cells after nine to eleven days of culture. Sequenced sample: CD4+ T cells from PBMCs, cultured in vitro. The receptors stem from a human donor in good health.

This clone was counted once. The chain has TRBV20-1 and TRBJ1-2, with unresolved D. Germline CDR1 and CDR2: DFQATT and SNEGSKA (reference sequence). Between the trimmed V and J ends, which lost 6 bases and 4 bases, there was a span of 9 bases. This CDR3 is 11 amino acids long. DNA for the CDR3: TGCAGTGCCCGTAAGGTCTATGGCTACACCTTC. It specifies CSARKVYGYTF.

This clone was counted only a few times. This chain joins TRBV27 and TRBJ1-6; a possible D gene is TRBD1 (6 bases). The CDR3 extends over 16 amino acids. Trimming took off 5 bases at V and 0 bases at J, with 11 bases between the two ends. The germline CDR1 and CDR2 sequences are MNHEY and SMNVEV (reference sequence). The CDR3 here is CASSQGQSSYNSPLHF. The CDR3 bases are TGTGCCAGCAGTCAAGGACAGAGCTCCTATAATTCACCCCTCCACTTT.

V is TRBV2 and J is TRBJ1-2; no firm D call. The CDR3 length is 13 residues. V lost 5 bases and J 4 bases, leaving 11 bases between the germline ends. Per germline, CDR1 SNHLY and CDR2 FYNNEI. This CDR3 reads CASSSPPSYGYTF. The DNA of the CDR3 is TGTGCCAGCAGTAGTCCCCCGTCCTATGGCTACACCTTC.

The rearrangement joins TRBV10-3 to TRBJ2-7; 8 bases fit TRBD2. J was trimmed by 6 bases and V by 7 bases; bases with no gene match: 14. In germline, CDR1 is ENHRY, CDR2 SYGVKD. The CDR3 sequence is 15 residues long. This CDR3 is CAITPSREVYREQYF. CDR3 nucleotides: TGTGCCATCACCCCCTCGCGGGAGGTGTATCGCGAGCAGTACTTC.

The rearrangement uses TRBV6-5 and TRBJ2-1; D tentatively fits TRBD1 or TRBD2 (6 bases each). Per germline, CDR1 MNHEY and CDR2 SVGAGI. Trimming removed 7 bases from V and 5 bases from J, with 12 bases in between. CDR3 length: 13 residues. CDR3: CASTRGPNNEQFF. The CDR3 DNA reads TGTGCCAGCACTCGGGGGCCAAACAATGAGCAGTTCTTC.